This T cell receptor beta chain was recovered during a study of read filtering for tumor transcriptome and immune sequencing (dated by TCRdb to 2019 to 2021). For the wider study: Of the patients in the cohort, more than 16 were male and more than 12 were female, and their mean age was about 68 years, with a range of roughly 45 to 90. By revised international staging, roughly 8 patients were R-ISS I, fewer than 20 were R-ISS II and about 7 were R-ISS III. After DNase treatment, whole-transcriptome libraries were prepared with the TruSeq RNA Access Library Prep Kit. Per sample, about 4.05 to 11 million TCR-region mapped reads were obtained with IR-seq, compared with only roughly 85 to 1,300 with RNA-seq. The study compared TCR repertoires from targeted immune repertoire sequencing and bulk whole-transcriptome sequencing run on the same bone marrow samples. As a main aim, a read-filtering strategy for immune repertoire data was addressed, with the specific question being whether clonotypes supported by a single read should be removed. General conclusions and limits of the study: The sorted CD138-negative fraction was a mixed bone marrow immune population, not purified T cells. In IR-seq, single-read clonotypes were roughly 82% of clonotypes but 3% to 4% of total reads; in RNA-seq they were approximately 73% of clonotypes and 35% to 55% of reads. Removing single-read clonotypes increased the correlation between IR-seq and RNA-seq shared clonotype proportions. Compared with RNA-seq, IR-seq captured clonotypes at much greater depth and more reliably, and a smaller IR-seq throughput was enough to identify most of the shared clonotypes.

The CDR3 sequence holds 15 residues, the cysteine and phenylalanine included. Just the 45-base CDR3 DNA is kept, in frame starting at base 1. The germline V gene (reference sequence) gives CDR1 as LNHDA and CDR2 as SQIVND. V has 7 bases trimmed and J has 1 base trimmed; junction bases matching no gene number 7. This clonotype was observed at least ten times. Its antigen target is currently unknown. Per-base qualities were not stored, and no clone one base away is much larger. Each patient had bone marrow sampled at the time of active disease. Ficoll-Hypaque density gradient centrifugation was used to isolate bone marrow mononuclear cells. To remove myeloma plasma cells, the cells were labeled with CD138 magnetic microbeads on a MACS separator, and CD138-negative cells were then collected by negative selection. The purity of the isolated cells was checked by flow cytometry with CD138 antibodies on an Attune NxT. Total RNA was extracted with TRIzol reagent and quantified with a NanoDrop spectrophotometer. For each patient, paired RNA-seq and IR-seq were run on the CD138-negative bone marrow sample from that patient.

The Immunoverse kit was used to build TCR libraries from about 400 ng RNA, with molecular barcoded adaptors covering alpha/delta and beta/gamma chains. TCR library preparation was performed with the same RNA that was used for transcriptome sequencing. TCR libraries were sequenced on an Illumina HiSeq 4000 with 2 x 150 cycles. The paper's processing steps were these. With MiXCR, TCR reads were aligned to human V, D, J and C references and assembled into CDR3 clonotypes, with quality filtering and error correction included. The tcR package in R was used to analyze clonotype counts and gene usage diversity. Raw mapping reads were checked after the RNA-seq reads had been mapped by STAR aligner version 2.5.3a onto the human GRCh37 genome. To test how sequencing depth affects detected clonotypes, IR-seq fastq files were randomly downsampled with Seqtk 1.3. The raw public reads went through TCRdb reprocessing: fastp at Q25, MiXCR clone calling, in-frame beta chains kept. When rows share a CDR3 protein, they turn into one entry using the most common DNA and genes. In this record, the V and J calls reflect TCRdb's handling and not the investigators' own analysis. The sample yields about 27,000 distinct CDR3 sequences; over 13% were counted once. In total, the top ten clones hold around 43% of the sample.

The material sequenced was a population of CD138-negative cells sorted from bone marrow. This sample's cell subset or site label indicates: bone marrow mononuclear cells depleted of CD138+ plasma/myeloma cells by negative magnetic selection. The chain joins TRBV19 to TRBJ1-5, with TRBD1 identical over 7 junction bases. The receptor was isolated from a donor aged 40 or older with multiple myeloma. The sequenced DNA: TGTGCCAGTACCCAGGGGGTGGGCAGCAATCAGCCCCAGCATTTT. This is translated as CASTQGVGSNQPQHF.